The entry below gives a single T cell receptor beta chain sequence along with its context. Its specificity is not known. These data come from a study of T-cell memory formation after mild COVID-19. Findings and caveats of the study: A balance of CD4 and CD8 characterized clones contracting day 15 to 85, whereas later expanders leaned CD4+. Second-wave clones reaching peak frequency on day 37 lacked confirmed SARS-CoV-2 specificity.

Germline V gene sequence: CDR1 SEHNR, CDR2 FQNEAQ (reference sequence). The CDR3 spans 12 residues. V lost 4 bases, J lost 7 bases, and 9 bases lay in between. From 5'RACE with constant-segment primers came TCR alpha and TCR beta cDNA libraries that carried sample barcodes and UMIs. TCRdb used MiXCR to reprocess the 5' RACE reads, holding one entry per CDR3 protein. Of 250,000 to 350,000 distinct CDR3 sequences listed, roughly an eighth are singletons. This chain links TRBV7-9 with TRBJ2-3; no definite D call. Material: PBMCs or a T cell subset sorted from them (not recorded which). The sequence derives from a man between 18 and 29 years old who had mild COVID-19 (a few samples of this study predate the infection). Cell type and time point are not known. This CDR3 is CASSYLSNTQYF. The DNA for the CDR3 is TGTGCCAGCAGCTACCTCAGTAATACGCAGTATTTT.